These T cell receptor beta chains were read from a single sample in a study of blood T cells in healthy people across ages. MiXCR, applied by TCRdb to the 5' RACE reads, yields one record per CDR3 protein. The sample shows 750,000 to 950,000 distinct CDR3 sequences, under 35% of them seen only once. These data were likewise used in another study, on T cells of mothers and their children.

The material sequenced was blood. The receptors come from a woman in her forties in good health. CDR3s include the opening cysteine and the closing phenylalanine or tryptophan. A D gene is named only where the DNA matches it firmly. Expanded clones get a size class; other rows say once, few or many, or leave the size out.

cdr3_nt cdr3_aa clone_size d_call j_call cdr3_length v_call
TGTGCCAGCAGCTGGGCGGGACCACAAGAGACCCAGTACTTC CASSWAGPQETQYF many . TRBJ2-5 14 TRBV7-2
TGTGCCAGCAGTGAATTTAACGCTGCTAATGGCTACACCTTC CASSEFNAANGYTF . . TRBJ1-2 14 TRBV25-1
TGCAGGGCCGGTGGCTACACCTTC CRAGGYTF many . TRBJ1-2 8 TRBV20-1
TGTGCCAGCAGCCAGATTTCCATGAGCATTCAGTACTTC CASSQISMSIQYF . . TRBJ2-4 13 TRBV14
TGTGCCAGCAGCTTCCTGACAGGGCCGGGACAGTACTTC CASSFLTGPGQYF many TRBD1 TRBJ2-7 13 TRBV11-2
TGTGCCAGCAGTGGAGCTCCGTTCGGCGAGCAGTACTTC CASSGAPFGEQYF . . TRBJ2-7 13 TRBV28
TGTGCCAGCCCGGGGGACTACAATGAGCAGTTCTTC CASPGDYNEQFF few . TRBJ2-1 12 TRBV2
TGCGCCAGCAGCTTGGAGACAGGGGGCAACACAGATACGCAGTATTTT CASSLETGGNTDTQYF . TRBD1 TRBJ2-3 16 TRBV5-1
TGTGCCAGCAGGCGATCTCTAGCGGGGTACTACGAGCAGTACTTC CASRRSLAGYYEQYF few TRBD2 TRBJ2-7 15 TRBV6-2/TRBV6-3
TGTGCCAGCAGTTTCGGACGAGCGGGGGCCCAGGAGACCCAGTACTTC CASSFGRAGAQETQYF . TRBD2 TRBJ2-5 16 TRBV28
TGTGCCAGCAGACGCCCTCAGGGCTACTCCTACGAGCAGTACTTC CASRRPQGYSYEQYF many . TRBJ2-7 15 TRBV28
TGTGCCAGCAGCCCAAGGAGATCGAATTCACCCCTCCACTTT CASSPRRSNSPLHF few . TRBJ1-6 14 TRBV3-1
TGTGCCAGCAGCTCCTACGCCGGGACTAGGGGTGAGACCCAGTACTTC CASSSYAGTRGETQYF few TRBD2 TRBJ2-5 16 TRBV7-9
TGTGCCAGCAGTTTAGTAGTCAAAGAGCAGTACTTC CASSLVVKEQYF . . TRBJ2-5 12 TRBV12-3/TRBV12-4
TGTGCCAGCAGTGAAGGGCGACAGGGGACCTATGGCTACACCTTC CASSEGRQGTYGYTF . TRBD1 TRBJ1-2 15 TRBV2
TGTGCCAGCAGCTTAGACAGCGGATTTGAAGCTTTCTTT CASSLDSGFEAFF few . TRBJ1-1 13 TRBV7-3
TGTGCCAGCAGCTTTGGGAAAACCTACGAGCAGTACTTC CASSFGKTYEQYF many . TRBJ2-7 13 TRBV7-2
TGTGCCAGCAGCTCAGCCCGGGACAGTGAAGCTTTCTTT CASSSARDSEAFF . TRBD1 TRBJ1-1 13 TRBV7-8
TGCAGCGTTAAAACCTATGGGGGGGATCAGCCCCAGCATTTT CSVKTYGGDQPQHF few . TRBJ1-5 14 TRBV29-1
TGTGCCAGCAGCGAGGGACTAGCGGGGGGGGGAAGGGGCAATGAGCAGTTCTTC CASSEGLAGGGRGNEQFF many TRBD2 TRBJ2-1 18 TRBV9
TGTGCCAGCAGCAAGGACAGCGCGGCGTTTGAAAAACTGTTTTTT CASSKDSAAFEKLFF . . TRBJ1-4 15 TRBV7-2
TGTGCCAGCAAGGTCGCGGGACAGGGGACCTATGGCTACACCTTC CASKVAGQGTYGYTF few TRBD1 TRBJ1-2 15 TRBV7-2
TGCAGTGCTAGAGTTTGGACAGGGGGTCAGACTGAAGCTTTCTTT CSARVWTGGQTEAFF . TRBD1 TRBJ1-1 15 TRBV20-1
TGTGCCACCAGTGATTTGCGGGACGGCTTCGGAAAACTGTTTTTT CATSDLRDGFGKLFF few . TRBJ1-4 15 TRBV24-1
TGTGCCAGCAGCTTGGGGACTAGGCGGGGCTGGGCCAAAAACATTCAGTACTTC CASSLGTRRGWAKNIQYF . TRBD2 TRBJ2-4 18 TRBV28
TGCGCCAGCAGCCGCGGGGAGGGGGGAGCTTTCTTT CASSRGEGGAFF . . TRBJ1-1 12 TRBV5-1
TGTGCCAGCAGCCAAAGACTAGCGGAGACCCAGTACTTC CASSQRLAETQYF many TRBD2 TRBJ2-5 13 TRBV14